Below, one T cell receptor beta chain is given with its context. These data belong to a study of blood T cell repertoires in COVID-19. This CDR3 has 13 amino acids. V was pared by 6 bases and J by 3 bases, with 11 bases between. The germline gives CDR1 ENHRY, CDR2 SYGVKD. Original processing methods: Amplifying reference gene primers gave estimates of nucleated cell counts. The assay was immunoSEQ multiplex PCR, and TCRdb's table has in-frame clones only and misses some. The DNA was the basis for D and trimming; V, J and clone size are from that table. The sample records tens of thousands of clones, 85% being singletons.

The material sequenced was peripheral blood. The rearrangement joins TRBV10-3 to TRBJ1-1; weak D call: TRBD1 (6 bases). The origin of this receptor is a human donor with acute or convalescent COVID-19. The donor label of this sample is uncertain. The CDR3 sequence: CAIRPDRDTEAFF. The CDR3 nucleotides are TGTGCCATCAGGCCGGACAGAGACACTGAAGCTTTCTTT.